Listed below are T cell receptor beta chains from one sample, sequenced in a study of regulatory T cells in long-lasting Graves disease. TCRdb recomputed calls from the multiplex PCR reads with MiXCR, one row per CDR3 protein. The table lists hundreds of thousands of distinct CDR3 sequences, around 17% of them singletons. These same data were also listed under a study on T cells in Graves' hyperthyroidism and ophthalmopathy.

Sequences were derived from peripheral blood mononuclear cells (PBMCs), sampled at new diagnosis, from a patient treated with antithyroid drugs. These receptors all stem from a woman under 40 with Graves disease. The CDR3 runs from the conserved cysteine through the conserved F or W. Each record gives: clone size, V gene, J gene, D gene, CDR3 protein, CDR3 DNA. A D gene is named only where the DNA matches it firmly. A row's size may be missing; if present it is once, few, many or a size class.

size: few; V: TRBV20-1; J: TRBJ2-7; D: TRBD2; CDR3: CSARELAGEQYF; DNA: TGCAGTGCTAGAGAATTAGCGGGCGAGCAGTACTTC
size: many; V: TRBV24-1; J: TRBJ2-1; D: TRBD2; CDR3: CATSFREGLNEQFF; DNA: TGTGCCACCAGTTTCCGGGAGGGCCTCAATGAGCAGTTCTTC
size: many; V: TRBV6-1; J: TRBJ1-1; D: TRBD1; CDR3: CTSSRTGGTSHSRAFF; DNA: TGTACCAGCAGTAGGACAGGGGGCACATCCCACTCTAGGGCTTTCTTT
size: many; V: TRBV12-3/TRBV12-4; J: TRBJ2-1; D: -; CDR3: CAVEQAPRDEQFF; DNA: TGTGCCGTAGAACAAGCCCCGCGGGATGAGCAGTTCTTC
size: few; V: TRBV11-3; J: TRBJ1-4; D: -; CDR3: CASSLVSPTATNEKLFF; DNA: TGTGCCAGCAGCTTAGTATCCCCGACCGCAACTAATGAAAAACTGTTTTTT
size: many; V: TRBV2; J: TRBJ1-2; D: -; CDR3: CASRALYGYTF; DNA: TGTGCCAGCAGGGCCCTCTATGGCTACACCTTC
size: many; V: TRBV6-1; J: TRBJ1-5; D: -; CDR3: CASRHSNQPQHF; DNA: TGTGCCAGCAGGCACAGCAATCAGCCCCAGCATTTT
size: many; V: TRBV9; J: TRBJ2-5; D: -; CDR3: CASSPWGPETQYF; DNA: TGTGCCAGCAGCCCCTGGGGGCCAGAGACCCAGTACTTC
size: many; V: TRBV7-3; J: TRBJ2-2; D: -; CDR3: CASSLSSTGELFF; DNA: TGTGCCAGCAGCTTATCGAGCACCGGGGAGCTGTTTTTT
size: few; V: TRBV15; J: TRBJ2-3; D: -; CDR3: CATSRDLRPIILTDTQYF; DNA: TGTGCCACCAGCAGAGATTTGCGGCCAATAATTCTTACAGATACGCAGTATTTT
size: -; V: TRBV14; J: TRBJ1-2; D: -; CDR3: CASSLTQTGGYTF; DNA: TGTGCCAGCAGCCTCACACAAACGGGAGGCTACACCTTC
size: many; V: TRBV2; J: TRBJ2-1; D: -; CDR3: CASSETGKGYNEQFF; DNA: TGTGCCAGCAGTGAAACAGGGAAGGGATACAATGAGCAGTTCTTC